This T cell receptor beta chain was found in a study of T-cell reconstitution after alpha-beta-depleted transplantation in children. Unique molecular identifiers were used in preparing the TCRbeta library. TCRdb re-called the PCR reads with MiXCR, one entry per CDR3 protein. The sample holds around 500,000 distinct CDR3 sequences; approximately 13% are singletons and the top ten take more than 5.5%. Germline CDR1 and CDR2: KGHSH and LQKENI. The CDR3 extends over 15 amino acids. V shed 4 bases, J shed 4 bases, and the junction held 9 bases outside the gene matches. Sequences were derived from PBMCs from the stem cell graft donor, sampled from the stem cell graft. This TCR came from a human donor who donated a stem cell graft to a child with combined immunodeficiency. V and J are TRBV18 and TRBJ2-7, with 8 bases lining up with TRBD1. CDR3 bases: TGTGCCAGCTCACTCGGGACAGGCGATACTTACGAGCAGTACTTC. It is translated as CASSLGTGDTYEQYF.